The 28 T cell receptor beta chains below all came from one sample that was sequenced in a study of human CD8 memory T cell subsets. UMI-labeled 5' RACE yielded the TCR beta libraries. TCRdb reprocessed the 5' RACE reads and reports one entry per CDR3 protein, with no DNA. The sample totals 10,000 to 12,000 distinct CDR3 sequences. Sequencing was carried out using CD8+ T cells from PBMCs. All receptors derive from a human donor in good health.

This sequence joins TRBV3-1 and TRBJ2-7. CDR1 LGHDT and CDR2 YNNKEL come from the germline V gene (reference sequence). The CDR3 loop spans 15 amino acids. The CDR3 sequence is CASSQEEVSSYEQYF.

The rearrangement links TRBV20-1 to TRBJ1-3; TCRdb designates TRBD1, a call that cannot be tested without DNA. The CDR3 has 14 residues. Per the germline V gene, CDR1 is DFQATT and CDR2 is SNEGSKA (reference sequence). CDR3: CSASLWDQKNTIYF.

This rearrangement joins TRBV28 to TRBJ1-5. The CDR3 length is 12 residues. CDR1 and CDR2 from the germline V gene are MDHEN and SYDVKM. CDR3 loop: CASSLDNQPQHF.

The CDR3 region is CASSLYPNYEQYF. The chain recombines TRBV27 with TRBJ2-7. The CDR3 loop spans 13 amino acids. Germline lookup yields CDR1 MNHEY and CDR2 SMNVEV (reference sequence).

The genes are TRBV27 and TRBJ2-7; TCRdb lists TRBD2, though no DNA is available to test this call. The germline gives CDR1 MNHEY, CDR2 SMNVEV (reference sequence). The CDR3 length is 15 residues. The CDR3 sequence: CASKEEGGPTYEQYF.

The V call is TRBV28, the J call TRBJ2-7; the D call from TCRdb, TRBD1, cannot be confirmed without DNA. The CDR3 is 16 amino acids. CDR1 and CDR2 from the germline V gene are MDHEN and SYDVKM. The CDR3 here is CASSDAGHSSSYEQYF. Based on the CDR3 plus reference TRBV28 and TRBJ2-7, the full variable domain is DVKVTQSSRYLVKRTGEKVFLECVQDMDHENMFWYRQDPGLGLRLIYFSYDVKMKEKGDIPEGYSVSREKKERFSLILESASTNQTSMYLCASSDAGHSSSYEQYFGPGTRLTVT.

This chain joins TRBV4-1 and TRBJ1-5. Germline loops: CDR1 MGHRA, CDR2 YSYEKL. The CDR3 spans 13 residues. CDR3 residues: CASSQRVDQPQHF.

The J gene is TRBJ1-5, the V gene TRBV10-3. The CDR3 has 15 amino acids. The germline V gene has CDR1 ENHRY and CDR2 SYGVKD. The CDR3 region is CAISESKGRGQPQHF.

The V gene is TRBV20-1, the J gene TRBJ2-3; the D call from TCRdb, TRBD1, cannot be confirmed without DNA. The CDR3 totals 17 residues. Germline loops: CDR1 DFQATT, CDR2 SNEGSKA (reference sequence). The CDR3 region is CSARDPGQVTFTDTQYF.

This chain connects TRBV5-5 to TRBJ2-7; TCRdb's assignment of TRBD1 cannot be checked, as there is no DNA. Germline CDR1 SGHKS, CDR2 YYEKEE (reference sequence). The CDR3 spans 16 residues. The CDR3 here is CASSSDSDRASYEQYF.

V gene TRBV11-2 combines with J gene TRBJ1-1; the TRBD1 assignment by TCRdb is unverifiable without DNA. Germline V gene lookup returns CDR1 SGHAT and CDR2 FQNNGV. This CDR3 comprises 16 residues. CDR3 loop: CASNYYPGAESTEAFF.

The rearrangement links TRBV5-4 to TRBJ2-1; the TCRdb call, TRBD1, lacks DNA for checking. The CDR3 extends over 14 amino acids. Per germline, CDR1 SGHNT and CDR2 YYREEE (reference sequence). The CDR3 loop is CASSQGPGDNEQFF. Together with reference TRBV5-4 and TRBJ2-1, the CDR3 gives the full variable domain: ETGVTQSPTHLIKTRGQQVTLRCSSQSGHNTVSWYQQALGQGPQFIFQYYREEENGRGNFPPRFSGLQFPNYSSELNVNALELDDSALYLCASSQGPGDNEQFFGPGTRLTVL.

The V and J genes are TRBV24-1 and TRBJ2-1; TCRdb's D call, TRBD1, is unchecked because there is no DNA. From germline, CDR1 is KGHDR and CDR2 SFDVKD. The CDR3 spans 17 residues. This chain's CDR3 is CATSDPRAGQRFDEQFF.

The genes are TRBV7-9 and TRBJ2-7; TCRdb indicates TRBD2, and absent DNA this call remains unverified. In germline, CDR1 is SEHNR, CDR2 FQNEAQ (reference sequence). The CDR3 contains 15 residues. CDR3 region: CASSSSAGGPYEQYF.

The chain recombines TRBV5-1 with TRBJ2-2. This CDR3 comprises 15 residues. Germline V gene lookup returns CDR1 SGHRS and CDR2 YFSETQ. The CDR3 loop reads CASSLVFNPPEELFF.

The CDR3 sequence is CASSLGTGVNEQFF. V usage is TRBV12-3 or TRBV12-4 and J usage is TRBJ2-1; no DNA is available, so the TRBD1 call from TCRdb remains unchecked. The CDR3 loop spans 14 amino acids.

The chain employs TRBV28 and TRBJ1-2; the D call of TRBD1 rests on TCRdb alone, since no DNA is present to check it. From germline, CDR1 is MDHEN and CDR2 SYDVKM. There are 14 residues in the CDR3. CDR3 region: CATLRDRVSYGYTF.

This chain uses TRBV5-4 with TRBJ2-7. Germline CDR1 SGHNT, CDR2 YYREEE (reference sequence). The CDR3 is 13 residues long. The CDR3 loop reads CASSPGRNHEQYF.

CDR3 loop: CASSFGQGGEQYF. V is TRBV6-5 and J is TRBJ2-7; the TCRdb D gene call, TRBD1, has no DNA to confirm it. The CDR3 loop spans 13 amino acids. Germline V gene data show CDR1 as MNHEY and CDR2 as SVGAGI.

The CDR3 protein is CASSQAEGGRSNEQYF. The V call is TRBV4-1, the J call TRBJ2-7; the D call of TRBD1 rests on TCRdb alone, since no DNA is present to check it. The germline V gene encodes CDR1 MGHRA and CDR2 YSYEKL. The CDR3 sequence is 16 residues long.

The V call is TRBV4-3, the J call TRBJ2-3; absent DNA, TCRdb's TRBD2 call cannot be checked. Germline CDR1 and CDR2: LGHNA and YSLEER. This CDR3 comprises 16 residues. CDR3 region: CASSQLTSGSTDTQYF.

The chain joins TRBV6-5 to TRBJ1-5; TCRdb's D call of TRBD1 is untestable without DNA. The CDR3 is 15 residues long. Germline V gene data show CDR1 as MNHEY and CDR2 as SVGAGI. The CDR3 loop is CASSAETGDNQPQHF.

J is TRBJ2-5 and V is TRBV7-9; TCRdb indicates TRBD1, and absent DNA this call remains unverified. The germline gives CDR1 SEHNR, CDR2 FQNEAQ (reference sequence). CDR3 length: 17 residues. This chain's CDR3 is CASSAGTGPNQQETQYF.

The chain joins TRBV18 to TRBJ1-1; the D gene TCRdb calls, TRBD1, cannot be checked with no DNA. The CDR3 consists of 13 residues. In germline, CDR1 is KGHSH, CDR2 LQKENI. CDR3 protein: CASSPGGGPEAFF.

The genes are TRBV21-1 and TRBJ2-1; TCRdb designates TRBD1, a call that cannot be tested without DNA. TRBV21-1 is flagged as a pseudogene. The CDR3 contains 16 residues. The CDR3 protein is CASSGGQVSSYNEQFF.

CDR3 region: CSARDPPTGNGYTF. The chain recombines TRBV20-1 with TRBJ1-2; TCRdb outputs TRBD1, but without DNA this stays unchecked. Looked up from germline, CDR1 is DFQATT and CDR2 is SNEGSKA (reference sequence). This CDR3 has 14 residues.

The chain couples TRBV5-8 to TRBJ1-2. CDR1 and CDR2 from the germline V gene are SGHTS and YDEGEE. This CDR3 is 18 amino acids long. This CDR3 reads CASSLEGGFGGYFYGYTF.

This chain uses TRBV12-3 or TRBV12-4 with TRBJ2-3. The CDR3 covers 15 residues. CDR3 sequence reads: CASSLALTHTDTQYF.